The subject of this entry is one TCR beta chain. The antigen is unknown. The data derive from a study of shared clonotypes between healthy human individuals. All donors qualified as healthy HIV-negative adults and had experienced no recent acute infections or vaccinations. CD4+ cells underwent separation, giving CD45RA+ naive and CD45RA-negative memory subsets. Study-wide results and limits: Some clonotypes were shared by all four sorted-subset donors, while others were not shared. The non-shared ones had lower generation probabilities than the shared ones. Few donors restricted represented genetic and exposure-history diversity.

This table comes from immunoSEQ multiplex PCR, and its TCRdb copy is limited to in-frame clones, with some not included. The sample yields 2 million to 2.5 million clones, roughly 92% seen once. The receptor was derived from a man younger than 30 in good health. Some clones in this sample may be carry-over from other donors' samples. Material: naive CD4+ T cells from PBMCs. Subset defined: CD45RA+ positively selected.

CDR3 nucleotide sequence: TGTGCCAGTAGTCGGACAGAGGGGTATTTTGGGGAGCTGTTTTTT. As protein: CASSRTEGYFGELFF. The gene calls are TRBV19 and TRBJ2-2; the D gene is possibly TRBD1 (6 bases). Trimming removed 5 bases at V and 8 bases at J, with 18 bases between. Germline CDR1 LNHDA, CDR2 SQIVND (reference sequence). The CDR3 length is 15 residues.